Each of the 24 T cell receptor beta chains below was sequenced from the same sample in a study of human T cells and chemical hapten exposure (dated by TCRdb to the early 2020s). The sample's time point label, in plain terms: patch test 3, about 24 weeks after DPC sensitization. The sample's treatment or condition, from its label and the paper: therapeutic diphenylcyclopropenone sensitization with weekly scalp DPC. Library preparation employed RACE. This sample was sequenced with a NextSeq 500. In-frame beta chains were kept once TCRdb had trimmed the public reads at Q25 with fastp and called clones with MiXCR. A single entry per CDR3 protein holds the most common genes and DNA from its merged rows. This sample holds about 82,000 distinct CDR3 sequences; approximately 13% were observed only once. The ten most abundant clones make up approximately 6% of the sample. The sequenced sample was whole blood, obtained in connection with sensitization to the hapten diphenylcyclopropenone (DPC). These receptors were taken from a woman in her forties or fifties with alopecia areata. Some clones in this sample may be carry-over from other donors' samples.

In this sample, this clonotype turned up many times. The CDR3 DNA sequence: TGTGCCAGCAGTTACTCTTCGCTAGTGCAGTTCTTC. It codes for CASSYSSLVQFF. V is TRBV6-2 or TRBV6-3 and J is TRBJ2-1; D gene uncertain. The CDR3 length is 12 residues. Between the trimmed V and J ends, which lost 0 bases and 12 bases, there was a span of 9 bases. Germline-derived CDR1 and CDR2 are MNHEY and SVGEGT.

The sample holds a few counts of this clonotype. CDR3 nucleotides: TGTGCCACCAGCGACAGCCACTCCTACGAGCAGTACTTC. Translated, it gives CATSDSHSYEQYF. The chain joins TRBV24-1 to TRBJ2-7; TRBD1 might be the D (5 bases). CDR3 length: 13 amino acids. Per the germline V gene, CDR1 is KGHDR and CDR2 is SFDVKD. V lost 7 bases and J lost 0, with 9 bases in between.

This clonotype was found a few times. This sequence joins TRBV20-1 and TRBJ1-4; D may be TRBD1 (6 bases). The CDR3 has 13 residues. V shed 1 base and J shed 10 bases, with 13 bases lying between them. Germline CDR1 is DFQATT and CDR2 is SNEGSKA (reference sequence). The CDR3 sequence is CSARGGGMGKLFF. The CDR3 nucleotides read TGCAGTGCTAGAGGAGGGGGTATGGGAAAACTGTTTTTT.

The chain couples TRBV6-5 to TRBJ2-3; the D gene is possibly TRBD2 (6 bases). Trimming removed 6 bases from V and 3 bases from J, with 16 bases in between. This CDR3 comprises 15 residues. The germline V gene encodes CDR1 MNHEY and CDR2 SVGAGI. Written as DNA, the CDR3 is TGTGCCAGCAGCCCCCTGGGAGGTATAACAGATACGCAGTATTTT. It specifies CASSPLGGITDTQYF.

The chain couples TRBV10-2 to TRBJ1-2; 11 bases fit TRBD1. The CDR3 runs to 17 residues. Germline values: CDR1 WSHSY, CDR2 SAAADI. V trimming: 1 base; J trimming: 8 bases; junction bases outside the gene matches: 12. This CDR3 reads CASSEWTGGFMRTGYTF. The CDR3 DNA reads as TGCGCCAGCAGTGAGTGGACAGGGGGCTTCATGCGGACGGGCTACACCTTC.

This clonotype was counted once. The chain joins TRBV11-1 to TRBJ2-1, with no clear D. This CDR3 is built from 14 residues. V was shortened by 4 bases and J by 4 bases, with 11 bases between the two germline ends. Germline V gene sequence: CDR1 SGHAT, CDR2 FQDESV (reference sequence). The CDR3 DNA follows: TGTGCCAGCAGCTCGCTAAAGGGATACAATGAGCAGTTCTTC. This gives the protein CASSSLKGYNEQFF. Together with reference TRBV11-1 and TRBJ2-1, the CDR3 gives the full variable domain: EAEVAQSPRYKITEKSQAVAFWCDPISGHATLYWYRQILGQGPELLVQFQDESVVDDSQLPKDRFSAERLKGVDSTLKIQPAELGDSAMYLCASSSLKGYNEQFFGPGTRLTVL.

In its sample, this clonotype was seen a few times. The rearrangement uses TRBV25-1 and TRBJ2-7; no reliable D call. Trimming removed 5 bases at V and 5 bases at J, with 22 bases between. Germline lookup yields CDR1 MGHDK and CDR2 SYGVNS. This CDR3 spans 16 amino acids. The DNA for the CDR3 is TGTGCCAGCAGTCCGCTGAAGCCGTCCAGGCCCCACGAGCAGTACTTC. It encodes CASSPLKPSRPHEQYF.

The CDR3 sequence is CASSLPGQGFNEQFF. The CDR3 nucleotides are TGTGCCAGCAGTCTCCCGGGACAGGGATTCAATGAGCAGTTCTTC. V gene TRBV3-1 combines with J gene TRBJ2-1; 9 bases are a match to TRBD1. Germline V gives CDR1 LGHDT, CDR2 YNNKEL (reference sequence). Unmatched junction bases numbered 9, after V lost 6 bases and J lost 6 bases. This CDR3 has 15 residues.

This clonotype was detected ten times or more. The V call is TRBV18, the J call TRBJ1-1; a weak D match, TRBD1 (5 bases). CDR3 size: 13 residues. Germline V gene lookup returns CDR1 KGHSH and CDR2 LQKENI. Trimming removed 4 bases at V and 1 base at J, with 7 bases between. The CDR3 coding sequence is TGTGCCAGCTCACAAACAGGGAACACTGAAGCTTTCTTT. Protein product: CASSQTGNTEAFF.

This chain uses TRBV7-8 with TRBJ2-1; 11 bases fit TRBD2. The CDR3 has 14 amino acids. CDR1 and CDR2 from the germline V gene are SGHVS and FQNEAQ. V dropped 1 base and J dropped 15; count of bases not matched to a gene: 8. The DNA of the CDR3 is TGTGCCAGCAGCTTAGTTCTAGCGGGAGGTTCGTGGTTCTTC. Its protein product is CASSLVLAGGSWFF.

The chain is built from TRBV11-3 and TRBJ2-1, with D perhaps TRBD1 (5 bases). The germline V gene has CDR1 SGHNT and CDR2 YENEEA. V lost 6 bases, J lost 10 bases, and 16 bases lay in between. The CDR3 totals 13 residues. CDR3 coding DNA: TGTGCCAGCAGTTTTCAGGGTTCCGACGAGCAGTTCTTC. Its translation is CASSFQGSDEQFF.

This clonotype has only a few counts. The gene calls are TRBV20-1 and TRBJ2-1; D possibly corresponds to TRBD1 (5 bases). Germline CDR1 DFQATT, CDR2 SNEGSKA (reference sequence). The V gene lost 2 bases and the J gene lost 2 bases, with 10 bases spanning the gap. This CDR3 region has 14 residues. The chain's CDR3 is CSARRQRPYNEQFF. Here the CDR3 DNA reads TGCAGTGCTAGACGACAGAGACCCTACAATGAGCAGTTCTTC.

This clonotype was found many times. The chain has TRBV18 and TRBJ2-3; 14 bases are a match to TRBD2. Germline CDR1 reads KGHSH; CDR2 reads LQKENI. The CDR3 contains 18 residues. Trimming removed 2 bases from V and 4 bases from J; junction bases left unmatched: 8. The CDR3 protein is CASSPSSVGLAGADTQYF. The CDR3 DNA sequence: TGTGCCAGCTCACCAAGTTCTGTGGGACTAGCGGGAGCAGATACGCAGTATTTT. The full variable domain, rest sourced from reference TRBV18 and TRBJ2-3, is NAGVMQNPRHLVRRRGQEARLRCSPMKGHSHVYWYRQLPEEGLKFMVYLQKENIIDESGMPKERFSAEFPKEGPSILRIQQVVRGDSAAYFCASSPSSVGLAGADTQYFGPGTRLTVL.

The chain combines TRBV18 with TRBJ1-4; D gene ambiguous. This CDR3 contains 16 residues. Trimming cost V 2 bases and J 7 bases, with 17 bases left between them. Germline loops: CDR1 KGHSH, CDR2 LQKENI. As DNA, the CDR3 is TGTGCCAGCTCACCAAGTTACCTGCGCGGTGGTGAAAAACTGTTTTTT. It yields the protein CASSPSYLRGGEKLFF.

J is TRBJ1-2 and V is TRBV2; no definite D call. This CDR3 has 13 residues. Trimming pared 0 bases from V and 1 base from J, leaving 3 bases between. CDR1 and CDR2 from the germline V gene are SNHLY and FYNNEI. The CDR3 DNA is TGTGCCAGCAGTGAAGCCAGTAACTATGGCTACACCTTC. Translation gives CASSEASNYGYTF.

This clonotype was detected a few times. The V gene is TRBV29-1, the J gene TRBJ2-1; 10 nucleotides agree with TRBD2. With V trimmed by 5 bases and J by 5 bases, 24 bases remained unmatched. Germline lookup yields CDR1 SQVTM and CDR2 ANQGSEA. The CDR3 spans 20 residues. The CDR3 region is CSVRVLDTPGAGGYDNEQFF. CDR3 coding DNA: TGCAGCGTTAGGGTCCTAGACACCCCCGGAGCGGGAGGGTACGACAATGAGCAGTTCTTC.

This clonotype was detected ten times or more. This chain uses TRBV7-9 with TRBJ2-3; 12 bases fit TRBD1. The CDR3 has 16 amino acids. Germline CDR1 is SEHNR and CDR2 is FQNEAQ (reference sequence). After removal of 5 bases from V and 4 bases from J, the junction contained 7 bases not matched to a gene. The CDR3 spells CASSPGDRGRADTQYF. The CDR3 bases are TGTGCCAGCAGCCCAGGGGACAGGGGGCGTGCAGATACGCAGTATTTT. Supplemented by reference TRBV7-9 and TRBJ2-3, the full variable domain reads DTGVSQNPRHKITKRGQNVTFRCDPISEHNRLYWYRQTLGQGPEFLTYFQNEAQLEKSRLLSDRFSAERPKGSFSTLEIQRTEQGDSAMYLCASSPGDRGRADTQYFGPGTRLTVL.

The CDR3 here is CASSPDVEETQYF. The DNA for the CDR3 is TGTGCCAGCTCACCAGACGTCGAAGAGACCCAGTACTTC. The chain couples TRBV18 to TRBJ2-5; D gene unclear. The length of the CDR3 is 13 residues. From germline, CDR1 is KGHSH and CDR2 LQKENI. V lost 2 bases to trimming and J lost 3 bases, with 7 bases between them.

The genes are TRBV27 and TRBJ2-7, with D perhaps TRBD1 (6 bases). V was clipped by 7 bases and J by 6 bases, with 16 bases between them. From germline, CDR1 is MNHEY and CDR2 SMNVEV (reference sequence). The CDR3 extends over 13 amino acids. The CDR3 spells CASTPRGGGEQYF. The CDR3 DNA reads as TGTGCCAGCACACCGCGAGGGGGTGGCGAGCAGTACTTC.

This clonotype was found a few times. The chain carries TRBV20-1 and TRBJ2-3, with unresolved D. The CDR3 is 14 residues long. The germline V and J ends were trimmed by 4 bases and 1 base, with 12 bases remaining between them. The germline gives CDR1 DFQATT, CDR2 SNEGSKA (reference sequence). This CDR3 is CSAIRATGTDTQYF. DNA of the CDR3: TGCAGTGCTATACGTGCGACCGGCACAGATACGCAGTATTTT.

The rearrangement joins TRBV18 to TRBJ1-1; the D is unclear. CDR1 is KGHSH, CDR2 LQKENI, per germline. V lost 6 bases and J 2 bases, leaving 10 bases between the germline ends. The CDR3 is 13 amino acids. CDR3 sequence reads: CASSSGVNTEAFF. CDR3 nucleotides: TGTGCCAGCTCGTCCGGGGTCAACACTGAAGCTTTCTTT.

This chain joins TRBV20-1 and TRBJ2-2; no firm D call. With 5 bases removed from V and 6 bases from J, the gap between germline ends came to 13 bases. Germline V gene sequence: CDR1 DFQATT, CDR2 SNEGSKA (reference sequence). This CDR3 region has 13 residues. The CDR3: CSAFRSRPGELFF. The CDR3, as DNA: TGCAGTGCTTTTCGAAGTCGGCCCGGGGAGCTGTTTTTT.

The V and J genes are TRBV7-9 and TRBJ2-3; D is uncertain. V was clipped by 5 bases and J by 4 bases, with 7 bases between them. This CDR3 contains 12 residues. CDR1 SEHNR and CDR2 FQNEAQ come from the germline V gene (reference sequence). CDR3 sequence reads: CASSPQADTQYF. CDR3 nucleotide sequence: TGTGCCAGCAGCCCCCAGGCAGATACGCAGTATTTT.

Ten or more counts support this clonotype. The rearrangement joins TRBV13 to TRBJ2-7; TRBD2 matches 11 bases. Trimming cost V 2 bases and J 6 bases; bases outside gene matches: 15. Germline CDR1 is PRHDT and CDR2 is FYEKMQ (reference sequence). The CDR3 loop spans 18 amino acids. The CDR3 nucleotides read TGTGCCAGCAGCTTATCCCCACCGCTACTAGCGGGAGTCGCCGAGCAGTACTTC. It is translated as CASSLSPPLLAGVAEQYF.